Following are 9 T cell receptor beta chains from one sample sequenced in a study of beta chain features in type 1 diabetes. Study-wide results and limits: In all four CD4+ subsets, TCRB CDR3 length was significantly, moderately reduced in type 1 diabetes.

These receptors' antigens are unknown. Every bit of the isolated RNA underwent reverse transcription, so sequencing read expressed TCRB transcripts. Using immunoSEQ multiplex PCR, the repertoire was profiled, and TCRdb retains in-frame clones only, with some absent. The sample holds tens of thousands of clones, about 50% seen once. Sequencing was done on a sample of Tregs from blood. The origin of the receptors is a woman in her thirties or forties with type 1 diabetes.

The chain's CDR3 is CASSLGDSGLAGYNEQFF. DNA of the CDR3: TGCGCCAGCAGCTTGGGAGACTCGGGACTAGCGGGATACAATGAGCAGTTCTTC. The chain combines TRBV5-1 with TRBJ2-1, with 13 bases aligning to TRBD2. The V gene's germline CDR1 is SGHRS and CDR2 YFSETQ. This CDR3 is built from 18 residues. The V and J ends lost 0 bases and 4 bases, in that order; junction bases with no gene match: 7.

This clone was observed a handful of times. The V and J genes are TRBV4-1 and TRBJ1-5; 11 bases are shared with TRBD1. This CDR3 contains 19 residues. Trimming cost V 0 bases and J 8 bases; bases outside gene matches: 15. Germline lookup yields CDR1 MGHRA and CDR2 YSYEKL. The CDR3 sequence is CASSQDRTGGAGQLEPQHF. CDR3 nucleotides: TGCGCCAGCAGCCAAGATAGGACAGGGGGCGCGGGGCAGTTAGAGCCCCAGCATTTT.

This chain joins TRBV5-6 and TRBJ2-7, with TRBD1 identical over 7 bases. Per the germline V gene, CDR1 is SGHDT and CDR2 is YYEEEE. CDR3 length equals 15 residues. The V gene end was trimmed by 4 bases and the J gene end by 1 base; junction bases not matched to a gene: 8. CDR3 loop: CASSNTGQSSYEQYF. CDR3 in DNA: TGTGCCAGCAGCAATACGGGACAGTCATCCTACGAGCAGTACTTC.

The chain is built from TRBV7-2 and TRBJ1-4; perhaps TRBD1 as D (5 bases). Looked up from germline, CDR1 is SGHTA and CDR2 is FQGNSA. The CDR3 has 14 amino acids. Trimming pared 1 base from V and 3 bases from J, leaving 6 bases between. DNA of the CDR3: TGTGCCAGCAGCTTAGGACAGCCTAATGAAAAACTGTTTTTT. As protein: CASSLGQPNEKLFF.

The rearrangement uses TRBV18 and TRBJ2-1; 11 bases align to TRBD1. The junction had 12 bases not matched to a gene; V was cut back by 5 bases and J by 9 bases. Germline CDR1 KGHSH, CDR2 LQKENI. The CDR3 spans 16 residues. The CDR3 DNA reads TGTGCCAGCTCAACAATGACCGGACAGGGGGCAGCTGAGCAGTTCTTC. Its protein is CASSTMTGQGAAEQFF.

The chain links TRBV15 to TRBJ2-1; D might be TRBD1 (5 bases). Germline V gives CDR1 LNHNV, CDR2 YYDKDF (reference sequence). There are 17 residues in the CDR3. Trimming stripped 4 bases from V and 2 bases from J, with 18 bases between. This CDR3 reads CATSKFPHRLTYNEQFF. In DNA, the CDR3 is TGTGCCACCAGCAAGTTCCCCCACAGGCTTACCTACAATGAGCAGTTCTTC.

On this clone itself: A read error may produce the germline difference seen at one junction end. J is TRBJ2-7 and V is TRBV27; weak D call: TRBD1 (6 bases). This CDR3 has 12 residues. Germline V lookup: CDR1 MNHEY, CDR2 SMNVEV (reference sequence). CDR3 sequence: CASSFPTGPKSF. In DNA form, the CDR3 reads TGTGCCAGCAGTTTCCCGACAGGCCCAAAGAGCTTC.

This clone has a handful of counts. V is TRBV5-4 and J is TRBJ2-2; 10 nucleotides match TRBD1. Germline-derived CDR1 and CDR2 are SGHNT and YYREEE (reference sequence). This CDR3 contains 16 residues. Trimming removed 1 base from V and 7 bases from J; junction bases left unmatched: 7. The CDR3: CASSLLGQGTGGELFF. CDR3 nucleotide sequence: TGTGCCAGCAGCTTGTTGGGACAGGGGACGGGCGGGGAGCTGTTTTTT.

The chain employs TRBV7-2 and TRBJ1-6; 7 bases fit TRBD1. V dropped 5 bases and J dropped 8; count of bases not matched to a gene: 12. CDR1 is SGHTA, CDR2 FQGNSA, per germline. The length of the CDR3 is 16 residues. The CDR3 region has the DNA TGTGCCAGCAGCCCGAACCTGGGACAGAGAGATTCACCCCTCCACTTT. This gives the protein CASSPNLGQRDSPLHF.